This T cell receptor (beta chain) was recorded in a study of a mutant IDH1 vaccine in newly diagnosed glioma. Study in general: Treated patients had a mean age of approximately 40 years and an approximately 62% male, about 40% female split. Most had both radiotherapy and temozolomide beforehand; others had only one.

Clones were sequenced by immunoSEQ multiplex PCR, and TCRdb holds only the in-frame ones, with some missing. The sample includes about 88,000 clones, roughly four fifths seen only once; the top ten take less than 6.5%. Germline V CDR1 and CDR2: LNHDA, SQIVND (reference sequence). CDR3 length equals 14 residues. Trimming took 6 bases from V and 5 from J, leaving 13 bases between them. Time point described: baseline, week 1 (first vaccination visit). As for treatment: pre-vaccination baseline after standard-of-care therapy. The specimen comprised PBMCs, sampled from a glioma patient treated with radiotherapy, temozolomide or both. The rearrangement joins TRBV19 to TRBJ2-2; D ambiguous. The source is a middle-aged man with glioma. Some clones in this sample may be carry-over from other donors' samples. The CDR3 sequence is CASRLGSMTGELFF. In DNA, the CDR3 is TGTGCCAGTAGATTGGGCAGCATGACCGGGGAGCTGTTTTTT.